This T cell receptor beta chain was captured in a study of shared T cell receptors in the human thymus. The repertoire was sequenced with immunoSEQ multiplex PCR; TCRdb's copy has only in-frame clones and lacks some. The table records some 760,000 clones, 80% to 90% of them present only once. The same sample was also studied in work on human thymus T cells. That paper adds: Thymic material originated from resections removed in the course of corrective heart surgery. Thymic and blood repertoires appeared to show biased V and J gene usage. Related research described thymic repertoires that were highly overlapping among unrelated individuals.

This clonotype was sampled from a girl under three years old with a congenital heart defect. The material sequenced was thymocytes.

The CDR3 loop is CASSSTGLTNSVEQFF. The CDR3 nucleotides read TGTGCCAGCAGTTCTACTGGACTCACCAATTCAGTAGAGCAGTTCTTC. This chain connects TRBV6-5 to TRBJ2-1; tentatively, D is TRBD2 (5 bases). V was pared by 4 bases and J by 10 bases, with 23 bases between. This CDR3 is built from 16 residues. Germline CDR1 reads MNHEY; CDR2 reads SVGAGI.